This T cell receptor (beta chain) was captured by sequencing in a study of T cells expressing NK-cell markers (TCRdb year 2020). Some background on the complete study: TCR beta-chain repertoires were profiled in sorted CD3+CD56+NKG2C+, CD3+CD56+NKG2C- and CD3+CD56-NKG2C+ T-cell subsets from seven or eight donors. Among the eight sequenced donors, only one was HCMV-seronegative, while the other seven were HCMV-seropositive. The study sequenced eight donors, all healthy volunteers chosen at random: three men and five women. Libraries were sequenced as 2 x 150 bp reads on Illumina HiSeq 2000/2500, MiSeq or NextSeq.

On the study overall, not on this receptor specifically: For five or six donors, the dominant CD3+CD56+NKG2C+ clonotypes were among the top 10 CD8+ clonotypes and accounted for roughly 1.0-7.5% of CD8+ T cells. Those dominant clonotypes were again the most abundant among CD3+CD56-NKG2C+ cells in a handful of donors, at about 25-65%. Whether the expanded NKG2C-expressing T cell clones were specific for HCMV antigens was left unclear.

CDR1 and CDR2, looked up from the germline V gene (reference sequence), are MNHEY and SMNVEV. The CDR3 starts with the cysteine, ends with the phenylalanine, and has 15 residues. No DNA appears here. HCMV serostatus was determined by detecting HCMV-specific IgG in serum with a commercial ELISA kit. Peripheral blood mononuclear cells were isolated from blood by Ficoll density gradient centrifugation. The instrument was an Illumina HiSeq 2000. The TCR beta cDNA libraries were made using 5'RACE template switching, a step that added both a universal primer site and unique molecular identifiers. Synthesis of cDNA was primed from the TCR beta constant segment and was followed by two consecutive PCR amplification steps. Under the source paper's analysis protocol: MIGEC was used to demultiplex reads and group the reads by UMI, and MiTCR was used to assemble and quantify clonotypes. To exclude erroneous sequences, any TCR cDNA sequence not supported by at least two reads was discarded. The tcR package was used for downstream repertoire analysis, with clonotypes matched between fractions based on CDR3 nucleotide sequence plus V segment. Antigen specificity was annotated against VDJdb with VDJmatch, allowing one amino acid substitution in CDR3. TCRdb reprocessed the reads; each CDR3 protein sequence makes one entry, and DNA is unavailable. The V and J calls follow TCRdb's processing rather than the paper's. The table for this sample shows more than 90,000 distinct CDR3 sequences. The ten most abundant clones make up roughly 20% of the sample.

As concerns this clonotype: No antigen is known for it.

The sequenced sample consisted of blood T cells: a sorted CD56 or NKG2C T cell subset, CD4+ or CD8+ T cells, or bulk PBMC T cells (not recorded which). The receptor's source is a woman between 18 and 70 years old in good health. Rearrangement joined TRBV27 to TRBJ2-1; TCRdb's D call, TRBD2, is unchecked because there is no DNA. The CDR3 reads CASSYKGLYYNEQFF.